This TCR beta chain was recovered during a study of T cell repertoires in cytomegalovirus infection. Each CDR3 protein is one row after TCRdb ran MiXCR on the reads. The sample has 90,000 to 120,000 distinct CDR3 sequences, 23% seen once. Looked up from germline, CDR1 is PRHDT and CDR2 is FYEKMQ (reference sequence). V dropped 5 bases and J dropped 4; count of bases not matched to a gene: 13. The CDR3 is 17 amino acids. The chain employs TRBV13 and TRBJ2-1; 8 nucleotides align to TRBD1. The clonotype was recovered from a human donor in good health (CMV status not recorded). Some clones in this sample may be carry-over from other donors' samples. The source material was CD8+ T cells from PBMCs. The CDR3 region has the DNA TGTGCCAGCAGCACAAGGGGACCGGGACAGGCGTACAATGAGCAGTTCTTC. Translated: CASSTRGPGQAYNEQFF.